These T cell receptor beta chains were read from a single sample in a study of blood T cell repertoires in COVID-19. Only in-frame clones appear in the TCRdb table, and some are missing; sequencing was by immunoSEQ multiplex PCR. The sample records tens of thousands of clones, approximately 80% being singletons. The specimen sequenced was peripheral blood. The receptors originated from a human donor in a cohort sampled during active or convalescent COVID-19. CDR3s include the opening cysteine and the closing phenylalanine or tryptophan. A D gene is named only where the DNA matches it firmly. A clone size is listed for some rows: how often the clone was seen (once, few, many), or a class if it is expanded.

d_call clone_size j_call v_call cdr3_nt cdr3_aa
TRBD1 NA TRBJ1-1 TRBV6-4 TGTGCCAGCAGTGCGGGACAGGAGAACACTGAAGCTTTCTTT CASSAGQENTEAFF
TRBD2 once TRBJ2-1 TRBV6-5 TGTGCCAGCAGTTACTCAGGCGGGGGGGCCTACAATGAGCAGTTCTTC CASSYSGGGAYNEQFF
NA once TRBJ2-3 TRBV9 TGTGCCAGCAGCGTAGGGACACAGAGCACAGATACGCAGTATTTT CASSVGTQSTDTQYF
NA NA TRBJ1-6 TRBV21-1 TGTGCCAGCAGCAAAGAGGGCAGGGGCCGAAATTCACCCCTCCACTTT CASSKEGRGRNSPLHF
NA few TRBJ1-5 TRBV19 TGTGCCAGTAGTATAGGACAGAAGGCGGTCCTACGAAATCAGCCCCAGCATTTT CASSIGQKAVLRNQPQHF
NA NA TRBJ2-7 TRBV3-1/TRBV3-2 TGTGCCAGCAGCCAGCAGACGGGATCTTCCTACGAGCAGTACTTC CASSQQTGSSYEQYF
NA NA TRBJ1-5 TRBV4-2 TGTGCCAGCAGCCAAGCCCCGTATCAGCCCCAGCATTTT CASSQAPYQPQHF
NA few TRBJ2-6 TRBV6-1 TGTGCCAGCAGTGATGGGGACAAAGCCAACGTCCTGACTTTC CASSDGDKANVLTF
NA few TRBJ1-2 TRBV6-5 TGTGCCAGCAGTTACTCGACTGGGGGGAGTACAGGCTACACCTTC CASSYSTGGSTGYTF
TRBD1 once TRBJ1-5 TRBV27 TGTGCCAGCAGTCGGCAGGGGGATCAGCCCCAGCATTTT CASSRQGDQPQHF
TRBD2 NA TRBJ2-7 TRBV20-1 TGCAGTGCGTCTAGCGGCCACGAGCAGTACTTC CSASSGHEQYF
TRBD1 NA TRBJ1-2 TRBV7-9 TGTGCCAGCAGCACCCAGGGACAGGACTATGGCTACACCTTC CASSTQGQDYGYTF
TRBD2 NA TRBJ2-5 TRBV5-1 TGCGCCAGCAGCCAGGGACTAGCGGCCCAAGAGACCCAGTACTTC CASSQGLAAQETQYF
TRBD2 NA TRBJ2-1 TRBV7-2 TGTGCCAGCAGCTTACCCCCGACTAGCGGGTACAATGAGCAGTTCTTC CASSLPPTSGYNEQFF
TRBD2 NA TRBJ2-1 TRBV6-5 TGTGCCAGCAGGGACCCGGGACTAGCGGGGGGAGAGCAGTTCTTC CASRDPGLAGGEQFF
NA NA TRBJ1-1 TRBV4-3 TGCGCCAGCAGCCAAAGTCGGGCCACTAGGAACACTGAAGCTTTCTTT CASSQSRATRNTEAFF
NA NA TRBJ2-1 TRBV7-2 TGTGCCAGCAGCCAGACGACAGGCACCTACAATGAGCAGTTCTTC CASSQTTGTYNEQFF
NA NA TRBJ1-1 TRBV27 TGTGCCAGCAGTCCCTCTCAAGGGAGGACGCCTTTCTTT CASSPSQGRTPFF
NA NA TRBJ2-3 TRBV7-2 TGTGCCAGCAGCTTCGTGAACAGGGGCACAGATACGCAGTATTTT CASSFVNRGTDTQYF
NA NA TRBJ1-2 TRBV6-6 TGTGCCAGCAGTCGCGGGGGGAATCAGAACTATGGCTACACCTTC CASSRGGNQNYGYTF
TRBD1 once TRBJ1-2 TRBV29-1 TGCAGCGTAAGACAGGGGGCGGACTATGGCTACACCTTC CSVRQGADYGYTF
NA NA TRBJ2-7 TRBV7-2 TGTGCCAGCAGCTTATGGCGGACCTACGAGCAGTACTTC CASSLWRTYEQYF
TRBD1 NA TRBJ2-5 TRBV7-2 TGTGCCAGCAGCCCTCAGGGGGCAGGGGTCCAAGAGACCCAGTACTTC CASSPQGAGVQETQYF
NA NA TRBJ1-1 TRBV6-5 TGTGCCAGCAGGACAGACCTGAACACTGAAGCTTTCTTT CASRTDLNTEAFF
TRBD1 NA TRBJ1-5 TRBV18 TGTGCCAGCTCACTTGGACAGGGGGGGAATCAGCCCCAGCATTTT CASSLGQGGNQPQHF
TRBD2 NA TRBJ2-7 TRBV7-6 TGTGCCAGCAGCTTCCCCGGGACTAGATTAATAAAGAGGCACTACGAGCAGTACTTC CASSFPGTRLIKRHYEQYF
TRBD1 once TRBJ1-2 TRBV12-3/TRBV12-4 TGTGCCAGCAGTACACAGGGGAGCTATGGCTACACCTTC CASSTQGSYGYTF
TRBD2 NA TRBJ2-1 TRBV27 TGTGCCAGCAGTCTGGGGGGGACCCAAGGGCAGTTCTTC CASSLGGTQGQFF
TRBD2 NA TRBJ2-1 TRBV11-3 TGTGCCAGCAGCTTAGCGGGGACTAGTATGGGTGAGCAGTTCTTC CASSLAGTSMGEQFF
NA NA TRBJ2-7 TRBV29-1 TGCAGCGGTGGACATCCCTACGAGCAGTACTTC CSGGHPYEQYF
TRBD1 NA TRBJ2-2 TRBV9 TGTGCCAGCAGCCCCCGACAGGGCTACACCGGGGAGCTGTTTTTT CASSPRQGYTGELFF
TRBD2 NA TRBJ2-3 TRBV7-2 TGTGCCAGCAGCTCTCTAGCGGGTTCTGTAGATACGCAGTATTTT CASSSLAGSVDTQYF
TRBD2 NA TRBJ2-2 TRBV10-3 TGTGCCATGGGGGAGGGGCAGGAGAGGACCGGGGAGCTGTTTTTT CAMGEGQERTGELFF
NA NA TRBJ2-5 TRBV6-2/TRBV6-3 TGTGCCAGCAGTGGGCCAGGGCTCCAGAGGTCCCAGTACTTC CASSGPGLQRSQYF
NA NA TRBJ1-5 TRBV7-6 TGTGCCAGCAGCCCGTATGCGGGGAACCATCAGCCCCAGCATTTT CASSPYAGNHQPQHF
TRBD2 NA TRBJ2-1 TRBV7-9 TGTGCCAGCAGCTTAGGTACTAGCGGGGGGCCGACCTACAATGAGCAGTTCTTC CASSLGTSGGPTYNEQFF
NA NA TRBJ2-7 TRBV12-3/TRBV12-4 TGTGCCAGCAGTCCGGACACCCCAAGGCGGCAGTACTTC CASSPDTPRRQYF
TRBD1 NA TRBJ2-3 TRBV5-1 TGCGCCAGCAGCTTGGAATACAGGGGGCAAAGCACAGATACGCAGTATTTT CASSLEYRGQSTDTQYF
NA NA TRBJ1-3 TRBV28 TGTGCCAGCGCCACTGCCGGGGGGCTAGGAAACACCATATATTTT CASATAGGLGNTIYF
TRBD1 few TRBJ1-2 TRBV27 TGTGCCAGCAGTTCCAGACAGGGAAATGGCTACACCTTC CASSSRQGNGYTF